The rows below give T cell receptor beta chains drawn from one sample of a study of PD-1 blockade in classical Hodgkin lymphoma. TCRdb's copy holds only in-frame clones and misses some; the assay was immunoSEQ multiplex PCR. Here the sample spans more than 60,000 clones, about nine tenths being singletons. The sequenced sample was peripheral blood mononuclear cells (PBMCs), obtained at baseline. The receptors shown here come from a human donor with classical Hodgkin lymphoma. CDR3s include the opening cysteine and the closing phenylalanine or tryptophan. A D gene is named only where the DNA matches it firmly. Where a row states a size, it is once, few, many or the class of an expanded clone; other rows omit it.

TGTGCCAGCAGTGAGGGGCCGTCTTACGAGCAGTACTTC | CASSEGPSYEQYF | TRBJ2-7 | - | TRBV2 | -
TGTGCCAGCAGCTTAGGGCGCGGCAATCAGCCCCAGCATTTT | CASSLGRGNQPQHF | TRBJ1-5 | - | TRBV13 | -
TGTGCCAGCAGCCAACCAGGGGTCGGAAAAGAAAAACTGTTTTTT | CASSQPGVGKEKLFF | TRBJ1-4 | - | TRBV4-2 | -
TGTGCCAGTAGTGTGTATAGCGGGAACACAGATACGCAGTATTTT | CASSVYSGNTDTQYF | TRBJ2-3 | - | TRBV19 | TRBD2
TGTGCCAGCAGGGCCGGGACAGCGAACACCGGGGAGCTGTTTTTT | CASRAGTANTGELFF | TRBJ2-2 | - | TRBV2 | TRBD1
TGTGCCAGCAGAACGGACAGCAACCAAGAGACCCAGTACTTC | CASRTDSNQETQYF | TRBJ2-5 | - | TRBV2 | -
TGCGCCAGCAGCTGGGGTGTAAAGGTGAACACTGAAGCTTTCTTT | CASSWGVKVNTEAFF | TRBJ1-1 | - | TRBV5-1 | -
TGTGCCAGCAGCGTGGGTGGCATCTATGGCTACACCTTC | CASSVGGIYGYTF | TRBJ1-2 | once | TRBV5-8 | -
TGTGCCAGCAGCTTAGTGGTGGGAGGCCACAATGAGCAGTTCTTC | CASSLVVGGHNEQFF | TRBJ2-1 | - | TRBV7-2 | -
TGCGCCAGCAGTGAGTCGCTAGCAGGGTACTACAATGAGCAGTTCTTC | CASSESLAGYYNEQFF | TRBJ2-1 | - | TRBV10-1 | -
TGCGCCAGCAGCTTGGGCCTAGCGGGAGGCCCCTGGCTTGATACGCAGTATTTT | CASSLGLAGGPWLDTQYF | TRBJ2-3 | once | TRBV5-1 | TRBD2
TGTGCCAGCAGCATTAAGCGGGACCTGATCACAGATACGCAGTATTTT | CASSIKRDLITDTQYF | TRBJ2-3 | - | TRBV5-4 | TRBD2
TGCGCCAGCAGCTTGGCCGGGACAACTTGGGATTACGAGCAGTACTTC | CASSLAGTTWDYEQYF | TRBJ2-7 | - | TRBV5-1 | -
TGTGCCAGTAGTGCTTCGACAGGTTCCGGCTATGGCTACACCTTC | CASSASTGSGYGYTF | TRBJ1-2 | - | TRBV19 | -
TGCGCCAGCAGCTTTACGAAGGGACTAGCCTACACCGGGGAGCTGTTTTTT | CASSFTKGLAYTGELFF | TRBJ2-2 | - | TRBV5-1 | TRBD2
TGTGCCAGCAGCAGGGTGGACATTCAGTACTTC | CASSRVDIQYF | TRBJ2-4 | - | TRBV2 | -
TGTGCCAGCAGAGCCCCCTCGTGGCGGAGGAACACTGAAGCTTTCTTT | CASRAPSWRRNTEAFF | TRBJ1-1 | - | TRBV27 | -
TGTGCCAGCAGTTGGACAGACGATAATTCACCCCTCCACTTT | CASSWTDDNSPLHF | TRBJ1-6 | - | TRBV28 | -
TGCAGCGTTGACAGAGGTGTCTATGGCTACACCTTC | CSVDRGVYGYTF | TRBJ1-2 | - | TRBV29-1 | -
TGCAGCGTTGAACTACTGGGTCTCGAGCAGTACTTC | CSVELLGLEQYF | TRBJ2-7 | - | TRBV29-1 | -
TGTGCCAGCAGCTTAGGTAGGGCGGGGGGACTCACAGATACGCAGTATTTT | CASSLGRAGGLTDTQYF | TRBJ2-3 | - | TRBV11-2 | TRBD2
TGTGCCAGCTCAACGACTAGCGGCTACGAGCAGTACTTC | CASSTTSGYEQYF | TRBJ2-7 | - | TRBV18 | TRBD2
TGTGCCAGCAGTTTTAGCAGGTACGAGCAGTACTTC | CASSFSRYEQYF | TRBJ2-7 | - | TRBV28 | -
TGTGCCAGCGCAGGGACTGGGACAGGGCGCTACGAGCAGTACTTC | CASAGTGTGRYEQYF | TRBJ2-7 | - | TRBV27 | TRBD1
TGTGCCAGCAGTTCGGGACTTAATACGCAGTATTTT | CASSSGLNTQYF | TRBJ2-3 | once | TRBV27 | -
TGCGCCAGCAGCTTGGATAGGGCCGGGGGCACTGAAGCTTTCTTT | CASSLDRAGGTEAFF | TRBJ1-1 | - | TRBV5-1 | -
TGTGCCAGCAGCGTAGAGGGGACAGGGGACAATGAGCAGTTCTTC | CASSVEGTGDNEQFF | TRBJ2-1 | - | TRBV9 | TRBD1
TGTGCCAGCTCCCATACGCAGGCCAACCGCTACGAGCAGTACTTC | CASSHTQANRYEQYF | TRBJ2-7 | - | TRBV18 | -
TGTGCCAGCAGCTTACTCAGCTGGGGTGGGCCCGGCCCTGCCTACGAGCAGTACTTC | CASSLLSWGGPGPAYEQYF | TRBJ2-7 | - | TRBV7-9 | -
TGTGCCAGCAGCTTAGAACAGGCTAGCAATGAGCAGTTCTTC | CASSLEQASNEQFF | TRBJ2-1 | - | TRBV7-6 | -
TGTGCCAGCAAGGCGGGAGCCTACAATGAGCAGTTCTTC | CASKAGAYNEQFF | TRBJ2-1 | few | TRBV7-9 | TRBD2
TGTGCCAGCAGTTCTCTTGGGACAGGGGCCTACGAGCAGTACTTC | CASSSLGTGAYEQYF | TRBJ2-7 | - | TRBV28 | TRBD1
TGTGCCAGTAGTGCCGAACCGGGACAGCCTTACGAGCAGTACTTC | CASSAEPGQPYEQYF | TRBJ2-7 | - | TRBV19 | TRBD1
TGTGCCAGCAGCTTATTGGGGGGCAATCAGCCCCAGCATTTT | CASSLLGGNQPQHF | TRBJ1-5 | once | TRBV7-9 | -
TGTGCCAGCAGTTTACGTCGGGATAATTCACCCCTCCACTTT | CASSLRRDNSPLHF | TRBJ1-6 | few | TRBV27 | -
TGTGCCAGCAGGAAAGCTAATGAAAAACTGTTTTTT | CASRKANEKLFF | TRBJ1-4 | - | TRBV6-5 | -
TGTGCCAGCAGCTTAGCTAGCGGGAGGGCCCTCACCGGGGAGCTGTTTTTT | CASSLASGRALTGELFF | TRBJ2-2 | - | TRBV7-2 | TRBD2
TGTGCCAGCAGTTTATGGTCCGCAGGGGGCGGTGAAAAACTGTTTTTT | CASSLWSAGGGEKLFF | TRBJ1-4 | - | TRBV28 | TRBD1
TGCGCCAGCAGCTCCGAGACTAGCGGGTACAATGAGCAGTTCTTC | CASSSETSGYNEQFF | TRBJ2-1 | - | TRBV5-1 | TRBD2
TGTGCCAGCAGCTTTCTGTCAAGCTCCTACAATGAGCAGTTCTTC | CASSFLSSSYNEQFF | TRBJ2-1 | - | TRBV11-2 | -
TGCGCCAGCAGCTTGGGTAGCGGGGAGACAGATACGCAGTATTTT | CASSLGSGETDTQYF | TRBJ2-3 | - | TRBV5-1 | TRBD2
TGTGCCAGCAGCCAAGATAGGTTGCGGCAAGGGGTTCGAACGAACACCGGGGAGCTGTTTTTT | CASSQDRLRQGVRTNTGELFF | TRBJ2-2 | - | TRBV4-2 | -
TGTGCCAGCAGTTTGGCGGAGGAGGACACTGAAGCTTTCTTT | CASSLAEEDTEAFF | TRBJ1-1 | - | TRBV28 | -
TGTGCCAGCAGGGGGGGCGAAGTCTACACAGATACGCAGTATTTT | CASRGGEVYTDTQYF | TRBJ2-3 | once | TRBV6-6 | -
TGTGCTAGCAGCCCCAGTGCTGAAGAGACCCAGTACTTC | CASSPSAEETQYF | TRBJ2-5 | - | TRBV7-7 | -
TGTGCCAGCAGCCAGCCGGGACAGGGTACCTACGAGCAGTACTTC | CASSQPGQGTYEQYF | TRBJ2-7 | - | TRBV14 | TRBD1
TGCGCCAGCAGCTTGGTGTGGGACAGTGGATACTACGAGCAGTACTTC | CASSLVWDSGYYEQYF | TRBJ2-7 | - | TRBV5-1 | TRBD1
TGTGCCAGCAGTTTATGGGGGTCCGGGGCCAACGTCCTGACTTTC | CASSLWGSGANVLTF | TRBJ2-6 | once | TRBV28 | -
TGCGCCAGCAGCCCGGGACAGGGGAACACCTACGAGCAGTACTTC | CASSPGQGNTYEQYF | TRBJ2-7 | - | TRBV4-1 | TRBD1
TGTGCCAGCAGCTTAGGAGCCTCGTCCGGGACACCTTATGGCTACACCTTC | CASSLGASSGTPYGYTF | TRBJ1-2 | few | TRBV7-9 | -
TGTGCCAGCAGGCCCGGGACAGGGCTCGACGAGCAGTACTTC | CASRPGTGLDEQYF | TRBJ2-7 | - | TRBV2 | TRBD1
TGTGCCAGCGGGGGGAAGACCCAGTACTTC | CASGGKTQYF | TRBJ2-5 | - | TRBV11-2 | -
TGTGCCAGCAGCTCGGACAAGGGCTCACCCCTCCACTTT | CASSSDKGSPLHF | TRBJ1-6 | - | TRBV11-3 | -
TGTGCCAGCAGCTTAATAGCTAGCACAGATACGCAGTATTTT | CASSLIASTDTQYF | TRBJ2-3 | - | TRBV7-9 | -
TGTGCCAGCAGAACGCTGAGTGGCAATCAGCCCCAGCATTTT | CASRTLSGNQPQHF | TRBJ1-5 | few | TRBV6-6 | -